This T cell receptor (beta chain) originates from a study of T cell responses to AZD1222 COVID-19 vaccine. Study-level points and caveats: Just six AZD1222 recipients tested seropositive at baseline. Clonal diversity may have been underestimated in mostly white British donors.

This clone was detected only a few times. As yet, its antigen is unknown. Generated by immunoSEQ multiplex PCR, the TCRdb table keeps only in-frame clones and is missing some. The data show tens of thousands of clones, roughly nine tenths seen once. The receptor was derived from an adult in good health. The sequenced sample was peripheral blood, obtained on day 0 of AZD1222 vaccination.

The CDR3: CASSLPGVGRSGNTIYF. Here the CDR3 DNA reads TGCGCCAGCAGCCTCCCCGGGGTGGGGAGATCTGGAAACACCATATATTTT. The chain carries TRBV5-1 and TRBJ1-3; D gene ambiguous. Trimming removed 4 bases at V and 1 base at J, with 18 bases between. This CDR3 is 17 amino acids long. Germline-derived CDR1 and CDR2 are SGHRS and YFSETQ.